The T cell receptor (beta chain) described here comes from a study of circulating and synovial CD4+ cells in juvenile arthritis. Generated by immunoSEQ multiplex PCR, the TCRdb table keeps only in-frame clones and is missing some. The table has 30,000 to 40,000 clones, about 95% seen once; the top ten hold 0.15% to 0.2%. V was clipped by 3 bases and J by 6 bases, with 18 bases between them. Germline V CDR1 and CDR2: MDHEN, SYDVKM. This CDR3 contains 16 residues. The sample was CD4+ T cells from blood. The sequence came from a human donor with juvenile idiopathic arthritis. The chain carries TRBV28 and TRBJ1-5; the D gene is possibly TRBD1 (5 bases). The CDR3 spells CASSLGRRVRGQPQHF. CDR3 bases: TGTGCCAGCAGTTTGGGCCGCAGGGTAAGGGGTCAGCCCCAGCATTTT.